Each of the 24 T cell receptor beta chains below was sequenced from the same sample in a study of beta chain features in type 1 diabetes (dated by TCRdb to 2017 to 2018). No cognate antigen is known for these TCRs. Overall study results and their limits: In all four CD4+ subsets, TCRB CDR3 length was moderately but significantly shorter in type 1 diabetes patients.

Libraries came from the immunoSEQ multiplex PCR assay. The entire isolated RNA was reverse transcribed using the High Capacity cDNA Reverse Transcription Kit, and thus expressed TCRB transcripts were sequenced. TCRdb provides this immuneACCESS table in a form limited to in-frame rearrangements. Some clones are lacking; in checked studies, under half of them reflect an unresolved V gene, and why the rest are absent is not known. The sample records under 300,000 clones, around 14% of which are singletons. The ten largest account for roughly 0.02% of the sample. The sample taken for sequencing was naive CD4+ T cells from blood. Reading the label with the study, this specimen's cell subset or site is: true naive CD4+ T cells. The receptors here all came from a man between 25 and 39 years old with type 1 diabetes.

This rearrangement joins TRBV5-1 to TRBJ2-5; 8 bases map to TRBD2. The CDR3 sequence is 16 residues long. V dropped 5 bases and J dropped 1; count of bases not matched to a gene: 10. CDR1 and CDR2 from the germline V gene are SGHRS and YFSETQ. The CDR3 here is CASSMSTGGAQETQYF. In DNA, the CDR3 is TGCGCCAGCAGTATGTCAACGGGGGGGGCCCAAGAGACCCAGTACTTC.

This clone was seen a few times. CDR3 coding DNA: TGTGCCAGCAGTCTCGGGACTAGCGGGGGGTACGAGCAGTACTTC. Protein: CASSLGTSGGYEQYF. This rearrangement joins TRBV28 to TRBJ2-7; 15 positions match TRBD2. Unmatched junction bases numbered 3, after V lost 5 bases and J lost 4 bases. The CDR3 spans 15 residues. Germline values: CDR1 MDHEN, CDR2 SYDVKM. Using reference TRBV28 and TRBJ2-7 for the parts outside the CDR3, the full variable domain is DVKVTQSSRYLVKRTGEKVFLECVQDMDHENMFWYRQDPGLGLRLIYFSYDVKMKEKGDIPEGYSVSREKKERFSLILESASTNQTSMYLCASSLGTSGGYEQYFGPGTRLTVT.

This clone was observed once. The genes are TRBV30 and TRBJ1-1, with TRBD1 identical over 10 bases. Germline CDR1 is GTSNPN and CDR2 is SVGIG (reference sequence). The CDR3 contains 17 residues. Trimming took 3 bases from V and 4 from J; bases not matched to a gene: 14. In DNA, the CDR3 is TGTGCCTGGAGAGAGGGGGGGACAGGGGCCCGGTTCACTGAAGCTTTCTTT. This gives the protein CAWREGGTGARFTEAFF.

This clone was counted between two and nine times. The chain links TRBV5-1 to TRBJ2-5; D might be TRBD2 (5 bases). The CDR3 extends over 14 amino acids. V gave up 0 bases and J gave up 2 bases, with 8 bases separating them. Germline loops: CDR1 SGHRS, CDR2 YFSETQ. The CDR3 is CASSLVTGQETQYF. The CDR3 region has the DNA TGCGCCAGCAGCTTGGTCACGGGGCAAGAGACCCAGTACTTC.

This clone was detected a few times. The chain has TRBV7-8 and TRBJ2-1; no definite D call. The CDR3 contains 16 residues. Germline lookup yields CDR1 SGHVS and CDR2 FQNEAQ. V was pared by 1 base and J by 0 bases, with 10 bases between. CDR3 coding DNA: TGTGCCAGCAGCTTAGTCGTTAGCTTCTCCTACAATGAGCAGTTCTTC. It encodes CASSLVVSFSYNEQFF.

This clone turned up a few times. The CDR3 region is CASSMYTDTQYF. The CDR3 coding sequence is TGTGCCAGCAGTATGTACACAGATACGCAGTATTTT. The chain is built from TRBV7-2 and TRBJ2-3; D is unclear. V shed 6 bases and J shed 2 bases, with 6 bases lying between them. Germline CDR1 reads SGHTA; CDR2 reads FQGNSA. The CDR3 sequence is 12 residues long. Full variable domain (rest looked up from reference TRBV7-2 and TRBJ2-3): GAGVSQSPSNKVTEKGKDVELRCDPISGHTALYWYRQSLGQGLEFLIYFQGNSAPDKSGLPSDRFSAERTGGSVSTLTIQRTQQEDSAVYLCASSMYTDTQYFGPGTRLTVL.

This chain joins TRBV2 and TRBJ2-7, with D perhaps TRBD2 (6 bases). Between the trimmed V and J ends, which lost 4 bases and 4 bases, there was a span of 14 bases. This CDR3 is 14 amino acids long. Germline CDR1 and CDR2: SNHLY and FYNNEI. DNA of the CDR3: TGTGCCAGCAGTGTAATTGGGGGGAGATACGAGCAGTACTTC. Its translation is CASSVIGGRYEQYF.

This chain links TRBV4-2 with TRBJ1-2; 10 positions match TRBD1. CDR3 size: 18 residues. The ends lost 0 bases at V and 6 bases at J; junction bases unmatched: 13. CDR1 LGHNA and CDR2 YNFKEQ come from the germline V gene. The CDR3 is CASSQDATRTGGKDGYTF. As DNA, the CDR3 is TGTGCCAGCAGCCAAGACGCGACACGGACAGGGGGGAAGGATGGCTACACCTTC.

This clone was seen a few times. The CDR3 nucleotides read TGCAGCGTTGATGAGGGGGGGCGCGGGTATGGCTACACCTTC. It is translated as CSVDEGGRGYGYTF. The gene calls are TRBV29-1 and TRBJ1-2; D perhaps matches TRBD1 (6 bases). Germline CDR1 is SQVTM and CDR2 is ANQGSEA. The CDR3 totals 14 residues. With 3 bases removed from V and 5 bases from J, the gap between germline ends came to 16 bases. Filled out from reference TRBV29-1 and TRBJ1-2, the complete variable domain reads SAVISQKPSRDICQRGTSLTIQCQVDSQVTMMFWYRQQPGQSLTLIATANQGSEATYESGFVIDKFPISRPNLTFSTLTVSNMSPEDSSIYLCSVDEGGRGYGYTFGSGTRLTVV.

The chain has TRBV11-2 and TRBJ1-1; D remains unclear. CDR3 size: 13 residues. The germline CDR1 and CDR2 sequences are SGHAT and FQNNGV. V shed 1 base and J shed 5 bases, with 8 bases lying between them. The CDR3 bases are TGTGCCAGCAGCTTAGGAGAGGATACTGAAGCTTTCTTT. Protein product: CASSLGEDTEAFF.

The chain uses TRBV4-1 and TRBJ2-5, with TRBD2 as a possible D gene (6 bases). Germline V gene lookup returns CDR1 MGHRA and CDR2 YSYEKL. V lost 2 bases and J lost 4, with 14 bases in between. This CDR3 region has 15 residues. The CDR3 here is CASSQKGGVGETQYF. DNA of the CDR3: TGCGCCAGCAGCCAAAAGGGAGGAGTAGGAGAGACCCAGTACTTC.

This clone was found a few times. CDR3 amino acids: CATNLLAGGYNEQFF. The DNA for the CDR3 is TGTGCCACCAACCTACTAGCGGGGGGTTACAATGAGCAGTTCTTC. This chain links TRBV15 with TRBJ2-1, with TRBD2 identical over 12 bases. V lost 7 bases to trimming and J lost 4 bases; unmatched junction nucleotides: 5. The CDR3 sequence is 15 residues long. In germline, CDR1 is LNHNV, CDR2 YYDKDF (reference sequence).

The V gene is TRBV20-1, the J gene TRBJ2-1; D remains unclear. CDR1 and CDR2 from the germline V gene are DFQATT and SNEGSKA (reference sequence). The CDR3 extends over 11 amino acids. Trimming pared 2 bases from V and 5 bases from J, leaving 4 bases between. As DNA, the CDR3 is TGCAGTGCTAGACAGAACAATGAGCAGTTCTTC. Translating gives CSARQNNEQFF.

This clone has just a few counts. The J gene is TRBJ1-1, the V gene TRBV7-9; D may be TRBD1 (6 bases). Trimming left V 5 bases short and J 0 bases short, with 13 bases between. Germline values: CDR1 SEHNR, CDR2 FQNEAQ (reference sequence). This CDR3 comprises 15 residues. The CDR3 DNA reads as TGTGCCAGCAGCCCCCAGACAGGTTTGAACACTGAAGCTTTCTTT. This codes for CASSPQTGLNTEAFF.

This clone was detected only a few times. The chain recombines TRBV7-6 with TRBJ1-5; unclear D gene. Germline CDR1 SGHVS, CDR2 FNYEAQ. This CDR3 is built from 12 residues. Trimming removed 5 bases from V and 7 bases from J, with 9 bases in between. The chain's CDR3 is CASSPLGQPQHF. CDR3 DNA sequence: TGTGCCAGCAGCCCACTCGGGCAGCCCCAGCATTTT.

As for this clone: Other DNA sequences within the sample encode an identical CDR3. V is TRBV30 and J is TRBJ2-3; D might be TRBD2 (5 bases). This CDR3 has 13 amino acids. The V end lost 4 bases, the J end lost 0 bases, and 8 bases lay between the germline ends. Germline CDR1 is GTSNPN and CDR2 is SVGIG (reference sequence). The CDR3 DNA reads as TGTGCCTGGACGGGCGGGAGCACAGATACGCAGTATTTT. This translates into CAWTGGSTDTQYF.

The chain couples TRBV2 to TRBJ2-3, with 7 bases lining up with TRBD1. The CDR3 length is 15 residues. Trimming cost V 4 bases and J 2 bases; bases outside gene matches: 6. The germline CDR1 and CDR2 sequences are SNHLY and FYNNEI. CDR3 sequence reads: CASSAGTVSTDTQYF. As DNA, the CDR3 is TGTGCCAGCAGTGCCGGGACAGTTTCCACAGATACGCAGTATTTT.

V usage is TRBV6-5 and J usage is TRBJ2-7, with TRBD1 matching over 8 bases. The V gene's germline CDR1 is MNHEY and CDR2 SVGAGI. This CDR3 spans 13 amino acids. Trimming took 2 bases from V and 4 from J; bases not matched to a gene: 1. For the CDR3, the DNA is TGTGCCAGCAGTTACCGGACAGGGTACGAGCAGTACTTC. Translation: CASSYRTGYEQYF.

This chain links TRBV30 with TRBJ2-5; 7 bases match TRBD2. Unmatched junction bases numbered 3, after V lost 0 bases and J lost 11 bases. The CDR3 length is 11 residues. CDR1 and CDR2 from the germline V gene are GTSNPN and SVGIG (reference sequence). CDR3 in amino acids: CAWSVRGEQYF. The CDR3 DNA follows: TGTGCCTGGAGTGTACGGGGGGAGCAGTACTTC. The variable domain in full, completed from reference TRBV30 and TRBJ2-5, reads SQTIHQWPATLVQPVGSPLSLECTVEGTSNPNLYWYRQAAGRGLQLLFYSVGIGQISSEVPQNLSASRPQDRQFILSSKKLLLSDSGFYLCAWSVRGEQYFGPGTRLLVL.

V is TRBV7-9 and J is TRBJ1-2; D possibly corresponds to TRBD1 (5 bases). The V gene's germline CDR1 is SEHNR and CDR2 FQNEAQ (reference sequence). Trimming pared 4 bases from V and 4 bases from J, leaving 10 bases between. The CDR3 extends over 13 amino acids. The CDR3 is CASSSGLPYGYTF. For the CDR3, the DNA is TGTGCCAGCAGCTCGGGACTCCCCTATGGCTACACCTTC.

The CDR3 is CASSPNRDRAETQYF. The CDR3 DNA follows: TGTGCCAGCTCCCCTAACAGGGACAGGGCCGAGACCCAGTACTTC. The V gene is TRBV18, the J gene TRBJ2-5; 9 positions agree with TRBD1. The germline V gene has CDR1 KGHSH and CDR2 LQKENI. Unmatched junction bases numbered 10, after V lost 6 bases and J lost 5 bases. This CDR3 is built from 15 residues.

This clone was observed a handful of times. The chain links TRBV14 to TRBJ1-1, with D possibly matching TRBD1 (6 bases). Trimming pared 1 base from V and 10 bases from J, leaving 19 bases between. This CDR3 comprises 15 residues. Germline CDR1 and CDR2: SGHDN and FVKESK. In nucleotides, the CDR3 is TGTGCCAGCAGCCAAGGGGCAGGGGCGGCTTATCGAGCTTTCTTT. Translating gives CASSQGAGAAYRAFF.

In this sample, this clone turned up a few times. The chain combines TRBV4-1 with TRBJ1-1, with D perhaps TRBD1 (6 bases). The CDR3 is 13 amino acids. Germline values: CDR1 MGHRA, CDR2 YSYEKL. Deletions cut 5 bases from V and 4 bases from J, with 11 bases between. CDR3 protein: CASSMNRATEAFF. The CDR3 bases are TGCGCCAGCAGCATGAACAGGGCCACTGAAGCTTTCTTT.

V is TRBV5-1 and J is TRBJ2-3, with TRBD1 matching 11 bases. CDR1 is SGHRS and CDR2 is YFSETQ in the germline V gene. The CDR3 spans 13 residues. J gave up 4 bases and V 7 bases, and 2 bases lay outside the gene matches. The CDR3 coding sequence is TGCGCCAGCCAGGGACAGGGGGCAGATACGCAGTATTTT. Protein sequence: CASQGQGADTQYF.